The T cell receptor beta chain described here comes from a study of blood T cell repertoires in COVID-19 (TCRdb year 2020). About the study as a whole: The collaborator samples originated in the United States, Italy and Spain and spanned the acute and convalescent phases of COVID-19. The material from the prospective study consisted of cDNA or gDNA derived from T cells, B-cell-depleted T cells, or PBMCs. Deeply sampled blood TCRbeta repertoires from subjects exposed to, actively infected with, or recovered from COVID-19 were included in the dataset. The repertoires were released in a freely available public database meant as a resource for research on the immune response to SARS-CoV-2. The samples were drawn from the first 160 participants of the ongoing ImmuneRACE study and from some 1,300 subjects provided by 6 global collaborators. Nearly every sample came with metadata listing a de-identified subject ID, COVID-19 status, age in years and sex. Where available, HLA class I and class II types were obtained from metadata supplied by the sample provider rather than from assay-based typing.

Reading the germline V gene (reference sequence) gives CDR1 MNHNY and CDR2 SVGAGI. The junction shows trimming of 6 bases on V and 7 bases on J, plus 16 bases between the germline ends. The CDR3 sequence holds 14 residues, the cysteine and phenylalanine included. Only CDR3 DNA is held: 42 bases, read in frame from base 1. Each collaborating institution followed its own protocols to collect whole blood in K2EDTA tubes. For TCRbeta analysis, collaborator samples were shipped as frozen whole blood, as isolated PBMCs, or as DNA extracted from either sample type. Results and caveats for the whole study, not just this receptor: How much clinical and demographic metadata was included differed by source and by participant, and the metadata was provided uncurated.

This clone was counted between two and nine times. The clone's antigen remains unknown. Base qualities are not recorded, but no much larger clone differs from it by a single base. TCRbeta CDR3 regions were amplified from genomic DNA using the immunoSEQ Assay, a bias-controlled multiplex PCR. Concerning the study's data processing: The number of nucleated cells in each sample was estimated by amplification of reference gene primers within the assay. To quantify the absolute abundance of each unique TCRbeta CDR3 rearrangement, sequence reads were collapsed and filtered. For each sample, productive Simpson clonality was calculated as the square root of Simpson's diversity index across productive rearrangements. As stored in TCRdb, this immuneACCESS dataset retains in-frame rearrangements with V and J assigned. A fraction of the clones does not appear; measured against another copy, unresolved V genes explain less than half of the discrepancy, and the remainder lacks a known reason. The V and J calls and clone size were taken over from that table, and D and trimming were inferred from the DNA. The sample has 25,000 to 30,000 clones on record, approximately 90% of them singletons. Over 15% of the sample comes from the top ten.

Sequences were obtained from peripheral blood. The source of this sequence is a human donor in a cohort sampled during active COVID-19. Here the chain combines TRBV6-6 and TRBJ1-5; the best D guess is TRBD1, with 6 bases matching. The nucleotide sequence reads as follows: TGTGCCAGCAGAAAAACAGGGATGCCCCAGCCCCAGCATTTT. This codes for CASRKTGMPQPQHF.